The 12 T cell receptor beta chains below were found in one sample sequenced in a study of technical replicates of blood from several donors. Only in-frame clones appear in the TCRdb table, and some are missing; sequencing was by immunoSEQ multiplex PCR. The profile shows tens of thousands of clones, about 97% of them singletons. The specimen was T cells isolated from PBMCs. The origin of the receptors is a human donor in good health.

The CDR3 here is CASSLVTSRSSYEQYF. The CDR3 bases are TGTGCCAGCAGCTTGGTTACGTCTAGGAGCTCCTACGAGCAGTACTTC. The chain recombines TRBV5-6 with TRBJ2-7; the D is unclear. Germline CDR1 SGHDT, CDR2 YYEEEE. V was shortened by 0 bases and J by 0 bases, with 13 bases between the two germline ends. The CDR3 is made up of 16 amino acids.

This rearrangement joins TRBV7-8 to TRBJ1-2; TRBD1 matches 8 bases. Trimming cost V 0 bases and J 4 bases; bases outside gene matches: 1. This CDR3 is built from 14 residues. Looked up from germline, CDR1 is SGHVS and CDR2 is FQNEAQ. CDR3 sequence (DNA): TGTGCCAGCAGCTTAGCGACAGGGGTCTATGGCTACACCTTC. Encoded protein: CASSLATGVYGYTF. The full variable domain, with the rest looked up from reference TRBV7-8 and TRBJ1-2, is GAGVSQSPRYKVAKRGQDVALRCDPISGHVSLFWYQQALGQGPEFLTYFQNEAQLDKSGLPSDRFFAERPEGSVSTLKIQRTQQEDSAVYLCASSLATGVYGYTFGSGTRLTVV.

The chain recombines TRBV9 with TRBJ2-7; weak D call: TRBD2 (7 bases). The V and J ends lost 3 bases and 4 bases respectively, with 14 bases between them. CDR3 length: 14 amino acids. Germline CDR1 reads SGDLS; CDR2 reads YYNGEE. CDR3 DNA sequence: TGTGCCAGCAGCGCGGGTGCGGGGGCTTACGAGCAGTACTTC. Translating gives CASSAGAGAYEQYF. Filled out from reference TRBV9 and TRBJ2-7, the complete variable domain reads DSGVTQTPKHLITATGQRVTLRCSPRSGDLSVYWYQQSLDQGLQFLIQYYNGEERAKGNILERFSAQQFPDLHSELNLSSLELGDSALYFCASSAGAGAYEQYFGPGTRLTVT.

The V and J genes are TRBV7-8 and TRBJ2-5; D is possibly TRBD2 (6 bases). Trimming removed 2 bases from V and 2 bases from J, with 12 bases in between. The CDR3 spans 15 residues. In germline, CDR1 is SGHVS, CDR2 FQNEAQ. In DNA, the CDR3 is TGTGCCAGCAGCTTATGGGACTTGCCACAAGAGACCCAGTACTTC. Residues: CASSLWDLPQETQYF.

This clone was picked up one time. The CDR3 region is CASSSRSTGGSSGYTF. The CDR3 DNA reads as TGTGCCAGCAGCTCCCGATCTACAGGGGGTTCATCTGGCTACACCTTC. The chain recombines TRBV11-2 with TRBJ1-2; 8 bases line up with TRBD1. The V segment lost 4 bases and the J segment 7 bases; nucleotides outside the gene matches: 14. This CDR3 contains 16 residues. Germline CDR1 is SGHAT and CDR2 is FQNNGV.

This sequence joins TRBV28 and TRBJ1-1, with D tentatively TRBD1 (5 bases). The CDR3 loop spans 17 amino acids. Trimming pared 5 bases from V and 3 bases from J, leaving 22 bases between. Germline V gives CDR1 MDHEN, CDR2 SYDVKM. DNA of the CDR3: TGTGCCAGCAGTCCTTACAGACAGATAGGCTCGGACACTGAAGCTTTCTTT. The encoded protein is CASSPYRQIGSDTEAFF.

The chain employs TRBV7-9 and TRBJ2-3, with D possibly being TRBD2 (5 bases). This CDR3 spans 16 amino acids. Trimming took off 5 bases at V and 0 bases at J, with 15 bases between the two ends. CDR1 SEHNR and CDR2 FQNEAQ come from the germline V gene (reference sequence). In DNA, the CDR3 is TGTGCCAGCAGCAAACCCGGGTCGGGGAGCACAGATACGCAGTATTTT. Translated: CASSKPGSGSTDTQYF. The variable domain in full, with the rest retrieved from reference TRBV7-9 and TRBJ2-3, is DTGVSQNPRHKITKRGQNVTFRCDPISEHNRLYWYRQTLGQGPEFLTYFQNEAQLEKSRLLSDRFSAERPKGSFSTLEIQRTEQGDSAMYLCASSKPGSGSTDTQYFGPGTRLTVL.

CDR3 residues: CASSPPLAGADTQYF. CDR3 in DNA: TGTGCCAGCAGCCCCCCACTAGCGGGAGCAGATACGCAGTATTTT. This sequence joins TRBV7-2 and TRBJ2-3; TRBD2 aligns across 11 bases. V shed 5 bases, J shed 4 bases, and the junction held 5 bases outside the gene matches. The germline V gene has CDR1 SGHTA and CDR2 FQGNSA. This CDR3 region has 15 residues.

The chain has TRBV30 and TRBJ1-1; D gene unclear. From germline, CDR1 is GTSNPN and CDR2 SVGIG (reference sequence). The ends were cut back, 2 bases at V and 7 bases at J, with 11 bases in the middle. This CDR3 is built from 12 residues. The CDR3 protein is CAWSQEAVEAFF. Written as DNA, the CDR3 is TGTGCCTGGAGTCAGGAGGCAGTTGAAGCTTTCTTT.

The chain recombines TRBV5-1 with TRBJ2-7; D remains ambiguous. Germline V gene data show CDR1 as SGHRS and CDR2 as YFSETQ. The CDR3 consists of 14 residues. V lost 0 bases to trimming and J lost 0 bases, with 7 bases between them. The CDR3 loop reads CASSLVSSSYEQYF. The CDR3, as DNA: TGCGCCAGCAGCTTGGTTAGTTCCTCCTACGAGCAGTACTTC.

This chain joins TRBV10-1 and TRBJ2-3; weak D call: TRBD2 (7 bases). Germline V CDR1 and CDR2: WNHNN, SYGVQD (reference sequence). The V end was cut by 6 bases, the J end by 4 bases, with 23 bases between. The CDR3 is 17 residues long. CDR3 nucleotide sequence: TGCGCCAGCAGACTCTACAGGGACTACATCCCCCCAGATACGCAGTATTTT. As protein: CASRLYRDYIPPDTQYF.

J is TRBJ1-1 and V is TRBV4-1, with 8 bases fitting TRBD1. Losses at the gene ends were 4 bases for V and 3 bases for J; bases not matched to a gene: 16. Germline assignment: CDR1 MGHRA and CDR2 YSYEKL. The CDR3 is 18 amino acids. CDR3 nucleotide sequence: TGCGCCAGCAGCCTCAGGACAGGGATATTGAGTCAGGACACTGAAGCTTTCTTT. This sequence encodes CASSLRTGILSQDTEAFF.